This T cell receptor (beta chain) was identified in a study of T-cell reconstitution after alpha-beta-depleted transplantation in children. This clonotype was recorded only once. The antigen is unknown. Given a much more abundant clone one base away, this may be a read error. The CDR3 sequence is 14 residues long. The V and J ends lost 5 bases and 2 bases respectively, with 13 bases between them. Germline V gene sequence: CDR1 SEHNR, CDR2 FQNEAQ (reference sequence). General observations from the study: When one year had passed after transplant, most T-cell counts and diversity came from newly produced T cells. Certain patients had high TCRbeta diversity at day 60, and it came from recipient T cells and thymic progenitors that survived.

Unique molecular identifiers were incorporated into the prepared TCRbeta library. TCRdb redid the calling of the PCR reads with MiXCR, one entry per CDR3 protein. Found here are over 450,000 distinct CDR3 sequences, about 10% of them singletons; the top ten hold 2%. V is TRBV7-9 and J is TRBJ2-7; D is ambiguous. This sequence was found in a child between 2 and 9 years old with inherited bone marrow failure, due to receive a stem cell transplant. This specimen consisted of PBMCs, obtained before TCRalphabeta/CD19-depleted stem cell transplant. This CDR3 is CASSPGSDAYEQYF. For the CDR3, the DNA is TGTGCCAGCAGCCCCGGGTCTGATGCCTACGAGCAGTACTTC.